This T cell receptor beta chain is from a study of shared clonotypes between healthy human individuals. Points on this clone: No antigen is known for it.

Study conclusions and caveats: It was the non-shared clonotypes that had lower generation probabilities than clonotypes shared by all four donors. Generally, naive subsets came out with larger estimated richness than memory subsets.

Produced via immunoSEQ multiplex PCR; TCRdb's table is partial and in-frame only. The table has fewer than 850,000 clones, about 78% seen once; the top ten hold 1.8%. Both subsets, CD45RA+ naive and CD45RA-negative memory, were split from the CD4+ cells. The TCR was taken from a woman aged 25 to 39 in good health. The source material was memory CD4+ T cells sorted from blood. Specified subset: CD45RA-negative fraction.

The CDR3 loop is CASRETGGASNFF. CDR3 sequence (DNA): TGTGCCAGCAGGGAGACAGGGGGCGCTTCCAACTTCTTT. The chain joins TRBV2 to TRBJ1-1; TRBD1 matches 10 bases. The ends lost 6 bases at V and 14 bases at J; junction bases unmatched: 12. Germline V CDR1 and CDR2: SNHLY, FYNNEI. The CDR3 has 13 amino acids.